This passage covers 23 T cell receptor beta chains from one sample sequenced in a study of blood T cell repertoires in COVID-19. Generated by immunoSEQ multiplex PCR, the TCRdb table keeps only in-frame clones and is missing some. The sample includes about 370,000 clones, more than 70% of them seen just once. The specimen sequenced was peripheral blood. Every receptor here comes from a woman in her twenties or thirties with COVID-19, enrolled during active disease.

The genes are TRBV5-1 and TRBJ2-3, with D perhaps matching TRBD2 (5 bases). The CDR3 is 11 amino acids. Germline V gene data show CDR1 as SGHRS and CDR2 as YFSETQ. The germline V and J ends were trimmed by 4 bases and 6 bases, with 6 bases remaining between them. CDR3 sequence reads: CASSPGDTQYF. Here the CDR3 DNA reads TGCGCCAGCAGCCCGGGGGATACGCAGTATTTT.

The chain recombines TRBV5-1 with TRBJ2-7; 12 bases fit TRBD1. CDR1 is SGHRS, CDR2 YFSETQ, per germline. After removal of 4 bases from V and 3 bases from J, the junction contained 17 bases not matched to a gene. CDR3 length equals 19 residues. In DNA, the CDR3 is TGCGCCAGCAGCGGAGCCCCGGGACAGGGGGCTAAAAAGGTCTACGAGCAGTACTTC. Amino acid sequence: CASSGAPGQGAKKVYEQYF.

The chain combines TRBV6-5 with TRBJ1-2, with D possibly being TRBD1 (6 bases). The CDR3 spans 14 residues. The germline V gene encodes CDR1 MNHEY and CDR2 SVGAGI. Trimming removed 2 bases from V and 3 bases from J, with 10 bases in between. CDR3 in amino acids: CASSYRRQDYGYTF. The CDR3 coding sequence is TGTGCCAGCAGTTACCGCCGACAGGACTATGGCTACACCTTC.

The rearrangement uses TRBV5-1 and TRBJ2-1, with TRBD2 matching 11 bases. The CDR3 loop spans 18 amino acids. Germline assignment: CDR1 SGHRS and CDR2 YFSETQ. V was pared by 3 bases and J by 4 bases, with 12 bases of the junction left unmatched. In DNA form, the CDR3 reads TGCGCCAGCAGCTATCTAGCGGGAGGACCTACGGGGTACAATGAGCAGTTCTTC. This translates into CASSYLAGGPTGYNEQFF.

The chain recombines TRBV7-2 with TRBJ2-3; TRBD2 agrees at 9 bases. J was trimmed by 1 base and V by 5 bases; bases with no gene match: 7. CDR1 is SGHTA, CDR2 FQGNSA, per germline. This CDR3 comprises 16 residues. CDR3 loop: CASSPVASGGTDTQYF. In DNA form, the CDR3 reads TGTGCCAGCAGCCCCGTGGCTAGCGGGGGCACAGATACGCAGTATTTT.

The chain employs TRBV4-2 and TRBJ2-3; D remains ambiguous. The CDR3 is 17 residues long. Germline lookup yields CDR1 LGHNA and CDR2 YNFKEQ. The V gene lost 1 base and the J gene lost 2 bases, with 16 bases spanning the gap. The CDR3 DNA follows: TGTGCCAGCAGCCAAGCCCCGAGTTCCACGTACACAGATACGCAGTATTTT. This gives the protein CASSQAPSSTYTDTQYF.

The rearrangement uses TRBV25-1 and TRBJ2-1; 8 bases map to TRBD2. The CDR3 is made up of 17 amino acids. J lost 0 bases, V lost 4 bases, and 8 bases had no gene match. Germline assignment: CDR1 MGHDK and CDR2 SYGVNS. The CDR3 DNA is TGTGCCAGCAGTGCTTCTAGCGGGTCCTCCTCCTACAATGAGCAGTTCTTC. Its protein is CASSASSGSSSYNEQFF.

The chain carries TRBV24-1 and TRBJ1-2; D not certain. V was pared by 7 bases and J by 3 bases, with 14 bases between. This CDR3 comprises 14 residues. CDR1 is KGHDR, CDR2 SFDVKD, per germline. CDR3 sequence: CATSPGFIDYGYTF. In nucleotides, the CDR3 is TGTGCCACCAGCCCGGGGTTCATCGACTATGGCTACACCTTC.

This chain connects TRBV9 to TRBJ2-5, with 11 bases lining up with TRBD2. The CDR3 contains 14 residues. V trimming: 8 bases; J trimming: 5 bases; junction bases outside the gene matches: 8. Germline CDR1 is SGDLS and CDR2 is YYNGEE. In DNA, the CDR3 is TGTGCCAGTACTAGCGGGGGATGGGGGGAGACCCAGTACTTC. It codes for CASTSGGWGETQYF. The complete variable domain, with remaining parts taken from reference TRBV9 and TRBJ2-5, reads DSGVTQTPKHLITATGQRVTLRCSPRSGDLSVYWYQQSLDQGLQFLIQYYNGEERAKGNILERFSAQQFPDLHSELNLSSLELGDSALYFCASTSGGWGETQYFGPGTRLLVL.

V and J are TRBV11-3 and TRBJ2-2, with D maybe TRBD1 (6 bases). The CDR3 contains 15 residues. Trimming removed 5 bases at V and 2 bases at J, with 12 bases between. The germline gives CDR1 SGHNT, CDR2 YENEEA. The chain's CDR3 is CASSRGHLNTGELFF. In DNA form, the CDR3 reads TGTGCCAGCAGCCGGGGACACCTAAACACCGGGGAGCTGTTTTTT.

In this sample, this clone turned up once. This chain connects TRBV19 to TRBJ2-2; TRBD1 aligns across 9 bases. Germline V gene lookup returns CDR1 LNHDA and CDR2 SQIVND (reference sequence). Germline trimming cut 5 bases from V and 7 bases from J; bases unmatched to any gene: 8. This CDR3 comprises 15 residues. CDR3 loop: CASSYGQGMIGELFF. The CDR3 nucleotides are TGTGCCAGTAGTTACGGACAGGGGATGATCGGGGAGCTGTTTTTT.

V usage is TRBV10-2 and J usage is TRBJ2-3; 12 bases match TRBD2. The germline gives CDR1 WSHSY, CDR2 SAAADI. This CDR3 is built from 15 residues. V shed 6 bases, J shed 4 bases, and the junction held 5 bases outside the gene matches. Here the CDR3 DNA reads TGCGCCAGCAGCCAGACTAGCGGGAGTGCAGATACGCAGTATTTT. Its protein is CASSQTSGSADTQYF.

The chain is built from TRBV3-1 (or the pseudogene TRBV3-2) and TRBJ2-7; 9 nucleotides align to TRBD1. This CDR3 spans 14 amino acids. CDR1 and CDR2 from the germline V gene are LGHDT and YNNKEL (reference sequence). J lost 6 bases, V lost 0 bases, and 3 bases had no gene match. The CDR3 is CASSQDPTGGEQYF. CDR3 DNA: TGTGCCAGCAGCCAAGATCCGACAGGGGGCGAGCAGTACTTC.

V usage is TRBV2 and J usage is TRBJ1-2, with 7 positions matching TRBD1. Unmatched junction bases numbered 13, after V lost 6 bases and J lost 6 bases. This CDR3 contains 15 residues. Germline V lookup: CDR1 SNHLY, CDR2 FYNNEI. The CDR3 DNA sequence: TGTGCCAGCAGGACGGGACAGTTAAACGGCGATGGCTACACCTTC. Amino acids: CASRTGQLNGDGYTF. Full variable domain (remainder filled in from reference TRBV2 and TRBJ1-2): EPEVTQTPSHQVTQMGQEVILRCVPISNHLYFYWYRQILGQKVEFLVSFYNNEISEKSEIFDDQFSVERPDGSNFTLKIRSTKLEDSAMYFCASRTGQLNGDGYTFGSGTRLTVV.

The V and J genes are TRBV27 and TRBJ1-1; 11 bases align to TRBD1. J gave up 3 bases and V 4 bases, and 1 base lay outside the gene matches. Germline CDR1 reads MNHEY; CDR2 reads SMNVEV (reference sequence). The CDR3 runs to 14 residues. CDR3 residues: CASSWGQGDTEAFF. DNA of the CDR3: TGTGCCAGCAGTTGGGGACAGGGGGACACTGAAGCTTTCTTT.

This chain joins TRBV19 and TRBJ1-5, with D unresolved. V was pared by 3 bases and J by 10 bases, with 10 bases between. Germline V gene lookup returns CDR1 LNHDA and CDR2 SQIVND (reference sequence). The CDR3 is 12 amino acids. DNA for the CDR3: TGTGCCAGTAGTATGAGACGTAGCCCCCAGCATTTT. This sequence encodes CASSMRRSPQHF. Complete variable domain (other parts from reference TRBV19 and TRBJ1-5): DGGITQSPKYLFRKEGQNVTLSCEQNLNHDAMYWYRQDPGQGLRLIYYSQIVNDFQKGDIAEGYSVSREKKESFPLTVTSAQKNPTAFYLCASSMRRSPQHFGDGTRLSIL.

This chain links TRBV25-1 with TRBJ2-7, with 7 bases lining up with TRBD2. The CDR3 runs to 13 residues. Germline V CDR1 and CDR2: MGHDK, SYGVNS. The V gene end was trimmed by 3 bases and the J gene end by 3 bases; junction bases not matched to a gene: 2. In DNA, the CDR3 is TGTGCCAGCAGTGATTGGGGGGGCTACGAGCAGTACGTC. Translated, it gives CASSDWGGYEQYV.

CDR3 DNA sequence: TGTGCCAGCAGTTCAGGGGGAAGATCTCAGCCCCAGCATTTT. It specifies CASSSGGRSQPQHF. The gene calls are TRBV7-9 and TRBJ1-5, with TRBD1 matching over 7 bases. Germline V lookup: CDR1 SEHNR, CDR2 FQNEAQ (reference sequence). The CDR3 covers 14 residues. V lost 6 bases and J lost 6; bases outside the gene matches: 8.

The chain recombines TRBV29-1 with TRBJ1-5; D perhaps matches TRBD1 (5 bases). This CDR3 has 13 residues. Germline CDR1 SQVTM, CDR2 ANQGSEA. V was cut by 1 base and J by 7 bases, with 11 bases left in between. CDR3 residues: CSVEGSRGQPQHF. The CDR3, as DNA: TGCAGCGTTGAAGGCTCGCGGGGGCAGCCCCAGCATTTT.

V and J are TRBV6-2 or TRBV6-3 and TRBJ1-4, with D perhaps TRBD1 (5 bases). The germline V gene has CDR1 MNHEY and CDR2 SVGEGT. Trimming left V 2 bases short and J 8 bases short, with 9 bases between. The length of the CDR3 is 13 residues. CDR3 protein: CASSYTTAEKLFF. In DNA, the CDR3 is TGTGCCAGCAGTTACACGACAGCCGAAAAACTGTTTTTT.

This clone has just one count. The rearrangement uses TRBV7-2 and TRBJ2-3; TRBD2 matches 14 bases. The germline gives CDR1 SGHTA, CDR2 FQGNSA. This CDR3 region has 17 residues. Trimming cost V 5 bases and J 5 bases; bases outside gene matches: 9. The CDR3 region is CASSTGLAGAFEDTQYF. In DNA form, the CDR3 reads TGTGCCAGCAGCACGGGACTAGCGGGAGCGTTCGAAGATACGCAGTATTTT.

The chain is built from TRBV19 and TRBJ2-7; tentatively, D is TRBD1 (6 bases). The CDR3 spans 16 residues. Germline V gene lookup returns CDR1 LNHDA and CDR2 SQIVND (reference sequence). The ends were cut back, 5 bases at V and 1 base at J, with 18 bases in the middle. The CDR3 coding sequence is TGTGCCAGTAGTGGTCGGACAGCGACCTATTCCTACGAGCAGTACGTC. Translated, it gives CASSGRTATYSYEQYV.

V and J are TRBV27 and TRBJ2-1, with TRBD2 identical over 11 bases. Germline values: CDR1 MNHEY, CDR2 SMNVEV (reference sequence). This CDR3 has 16 amino acids. V trimming: 4 bases; J trimming: 2 bases; junction bases outside the gene matches: 4. This CDR3 is CASSSGLAAPYNEQFF. DNA for the CDR3: TGTGCCAGCAGTTCGGGACTAGCGGCTCCCTACAATGAGCAGTTCTTC.